One sample yielded the 22 T cell receptor beta chains listed below, sequenced in a study of cytomegalovirus exposure and HLA in healthy donors. PCR used 60 Vbeta primers and 13 Jbeta primers. Profiled with immunoSEQ multiplex PCR; TCRdb holds only in-frame clones, not every one. This table has some 110,000 clones, around 73% appearing once. Sample: PBMCs. All receptors come from a woman aged 40 to 50 in good health and CMV-seronegative.

This rearrangement joins TRBV13 to TRBJ2-2; TRBD1 agrees at 8 bases. The CDR3 runs to 14 residues. Germline values: CDR1 PRHDT, CDR2 FYEKMQ (reference sequence). Trimming at V came to 5 bases and at J to 4 bases, leaving 3 bases not matched to a gene. The CDR3 sequence: CASSMGQVTGELFF. The CDR3 DNA is TGTGCCAGCAGCATGGGACAGGTCACCGGGGAGCTGTTTTTT.

This clone was seen more than once but under ten times. The rearrangement joins TRBV27 to TRBJ1-3; the match to TRBD1 covers 7 bases. The junction had 5 bases not matched to a gene; V was cut back by 4 bases and J by 5 bases. The CDR3 covers 14 residues. The germline gives CDR1 MNHEY, CDR2 SMNVEV (reference sequence). CDR3 sequence: CASSSWDSRNTIYF. As DNA, the CDR3 is TGTGCCAGCAGTTCTTGGGACAGCAGAAACACCATATATTTT.

V and J are TRBV18 and TRBJ1-2; 8 bases are shared with TRBD1. CDR3 length: 14 amino acids. Germline V gives CDR1 KGHSH, CDR2 LQKENI. The V and J ends lost 3 bases and 7 bases, in that order; junction bases with no gene match: 7. CDR3 loop: CASSPTDRVRGYTF. CDR3 sequence (DNA): TGTGCCAGCTCACCTACGGACAGGGTCCGTGGCTACACCTTC.

The chain has TRBV11-3 and TRBJ2-3, with 7 bases that match TRBD1. This CDR3 is built from 15 residues. Unmatched junction bases numbered 5, after V lost 5 bases and J lost 0 bases. CDR1 is SGHNT, CDR2 YENEEA, per germline. The CDR3: CASSARGSSTDTQYF. The CDR3, as DNA: TGTGCCAGCAGCGCCAGGGGGTCCAGCACAGATACGCAGTATTTT.

A few counts support this clone. This rearrangement joins TRBV28 to TRBJ2-1; D possibly corresponds to TRBD2 (5 bases). V lost 3 bases and J 1 base, leaving 10 bases between the germline ends. Per the germline V gene, CDR1 is MDHEN and CDR2 is SYDVKM. This CDR3 is built from 15 residues. Written as DNA, the CDR3 is TGTGCCAGCAGTTTTATCGAGCGGTCCTACAATGAGCAGTTCTTC. Translated: CASSFIERSYNEQFF.

The chain is built from TRBV28 and TRBJ2-7, with 7 bases lining up with TRBD2. The V and J ends lost 2 bases and 2 bases, in that order; junction bases with no gene match: 9. This CDR3 spans 16 amino acids. Germline V gene lookup returns CDR1 MDHEN and CDR2 SYDVKM. Here the CDR3 DNA reads TGTGCCAGCAGTTTAGCTTACACCGGGACTACCTACGAGCAGTACTTC. As protein: CASSLAYTGTTYEQYF.

This clone was counted a single time. The chain is built from TRBV11-2 and TRBJ2-5; 7 bases fit TRBD2. The DNA end lines up better with TRBJ2-7; the J call may be wrong. CDR1 SGHAT and CDR2 FQNNGV come from the germline V gene. This CDR3 is 14 amino acids long. CDR3 amino acids: CASSWGGGAYEQYF. The CDR3, as DNA: TGTGCCAGCAGCTGGGGGGGTGGGGCCTACGAGCAGTACTTC.

The chain employs TRBV4-3 and TRBJ1-4; D unclear. From germline, CDR1 is LGHNA and CDR2 YSLEER. Between the trimmed V and J ends, which lost 4 bases and 7 bases, there was a span of 13 bases. The CDR3 has 14 residues. Written as DNA, the CDR3 is TGCGCCAGCAGCCTTAACGGGGAAGGTGAAAAACTGTTTTTT. Protein product: CASSLNGEGEKLFF.

The chain carries TRBV27 and TRBJ2-1; D not resolved. Germline loops: CDR1 MNHEY, CDR2 SMNVEV (reference sequence). The CDR3 sequence is 16 residues long. Trimming cost V 0 bases and J 2 bases, with 11 bases left between them. This CDR3 reads CASSLSVAVAYNEQFF. For the CDR3, the DNA is TGTGCCAGCAGTTTATCGGTGGCAGTTGCCTACAATGAGCAGTTCTTC.

The gene calls are TRBV19 and TRBJ2-3; 9 bases align to TRBD2. V was clipped by 6 bases and J by 2 bases; unmatched bases: 9. This CDR3 has 16 amino acids. Germline loops: CDR1 LNHDA, CDR2 SQIVND (reference sequence). CDR3 coding DNA: TGTGCCAGTAGGAACCGATTAGCGGGAGTCACAGATACGCAGTATTTT. As protein: CASRNRLAGVTDTQYF.

CDR3 residues: CASSSTRQGNYNEQFF. CDR3 nucleotides: TGTGCCAGCAGCTCCACTCGACAGGGTAACTACAATGAGCAGTTCTTC. The chain combines TRBV7-3 with TRBJ2-1, with TRBD1 identical over 7 bases. This CDR3 is built from 16 residues. CDR1 and CDR2 from the germline V gene are SGHTA and FQGTGA. After removal of 4 bases from V and 3 bases from J, the junction contained 9 bases not matched to a gene. The full variable domain, its missing parts supplied by reference TRBV7-3 and TRBJ2-1, is GAGVSQTPSNKVTEKGKYVELRCDPISGHTALYWYRQSLGQGPEFLIYFQGTGAADDSGLPNDRFFAVRPEGSVSTLKIQRTERGDSAVYLCASSSTRQGNYNEQFFGPGTRLTVL.

This clone appeared a single time. The chain has TRBV11-2 and TRBJ1-1; weak D call: TRBD1 (5 bases). CDR1 is SGHAT and CDR2 is FQNNGV in the germline V gene. Trimming cost V 5 bases and J 7 bases, with 11 bases left between them. The CDR3 runs 12 residues. For the CDR3, the DNA is TGTGCCAGCAGCCAGGGACTGGTTGAAGCTTTCTTT. Translation: CASSQGLVEAFF.

The chain joins TRBV6-6 to TRBJ2-2; D might be TRBD2 (6 bases). V was shortened by 1 base and J by 0 bases, with 9 bases between the two germline ends. The CDR3 loop spans 16 amino acids. Germline CDR1 is MNHNY and CDR2 is SVGAGI (reference sequence). DNA of the CDR3: TGTGCCAGCAGTTACTTGGGGGGTTCGAACACCGGGGAGCTGTTTTTT. As protein: CASSYLGGSNTGELFF.

This clone occurred a few times. The chain is built from TRBV19 and TRBJ2-2, with 7 nucleotides matching TRBD1. CDR3 length equals 15 residues. Trimming removed 0 bases from V and 4 bases from J; junction bases left unmatched: 2. The V gene's germline CDR1 is LNHDA and CDR2 SQIVND (reference sequence). CDR3 sequence (DNA): TGTGCCAGTAGTATAGAAGCAGGGGGCACCGGGGAGCTGTTTTTT. It specifies CASSIEAGGTGELFF.

The J gene is TRBJ2-3, the V gene TRBV5-5; 11 positions agree with TRBD2. V lost 0 bases to trimming and J lost 2 bases; unmatched junction nucleotides: 2. CDR1 is SGHKS and CDR2 is YYEKEE in the germline V gene (reference sequence). The CDR3 is 16 residues long. The CDR3 sequence is CASSLGLAGNTDTQYF. Here the CDR3 DNA reads TGTGCCAGCAGCTTGGGACTAGCGGGAAACACAGATACGCAGTATTTT.

As regards this clone: One junction end disagrees with the germline gene, perhaps due to a read error. The chain links TRBV7-9 to TRBJ1-1, with no clear D. Germline-derived CDR1 and CDR2 are SEHNR and FQNEAQ (reference sequence). This CDR3 contains 14 residues. DNA for the CDR3: TGTTCCAGCAGCTTAAACCGAGAGAACACTGAAGCTTTCTTT. It encodes CSSSLNRENTEAFF.

V gene TRBV5-6 combines with J gene TRBJ2-7, with 9 bases lining up with TRBD1. V lost 0 bases and J lost 2; bases outside the gene matches: 12. The CDR3 runs to 18 residues. Germline-derived CDR1 and CDR2 are SGHDT and YYEEEE. CDR3 in DNA: TGTGCCAGCAGCTTGGGGAGTACAGGGGGCCGATCTACCTACGAGCAGTACTTC. Translation gives CASSLGSTGGRSTYEQYF.

The chain employs TRBV2 and TRBJ2-3; no firm D call. V was clipped by 7 bases and J by 4 bases, with 15 bases between them. The CDR3 is 14 amino acids. Germline V gene sequence: CDR1 SNHLY, CDR2 FYNNEI. The CDR3 protein is CASNSWANADTQYF. The CDR3 region has the DNA TGTGCCAGCAATTCTTGGGCCAACGCAGATACGCAGTATTTT.

The chain carries TRBV18 and TRBJ1-2; the D is unclear. The V gene's germline CDR1 is KGHSH and CDR2 LQKENI. Deletions cut 5 bases from V and 8 bases from J, with 12 bases between. There are 12 residues in the CDR3. CDR3 residues: CASSSLSGGYTF. CDR3 DNA sequence: TGTGCCAGCTCATCCCTATCGGGGGGCTACACCTTC.

CDR3 DNA: TGTGCCAGCAGCTTAACACAGGGGGGCACCTACGAGCAGTACTTC. Residues: CASSLTQGGTYEQYF. This chain joins TRBV7-9 and TRBJ2-7; 8 nucleotides agree with TRBD1. Germline-derived CDR1 and CDR2 are SEHNR and FQNEAQ (reference sequence). V gave up 2 bases and J gave up 2 bases; unmatched junction bases: 5. The CDR3 covers 15 residues.

This clone has a handful of counts. The chain combines TRBV25-1 with TRBJ2-2, with TRBD1 matching over 8 bases. V gave up 4 bases and J gave up 4 bases; unmatched junction bases: 5. CDR3 size: 15 residues. Germline V gives CDR1 MGHDK, CDR2 SYGVNS. In nucleotides, the CDR3 is TGTGCCAGCAGTGCCCGGACAGGGAGCACCGGGGAGCTGTTTTTT. Amino acids: CASSARTGSTGELFF.

This sequence joins TRBV11-2 and TRBJ2-5; 9 bases align to TRBD2. The CDR3 is 17 amino acids. Trimming took 1 base from V and 0 from J; bases not matched to a gene: 6. Per germline, CDR1 SGHAT and CDR2 FQNNGV. The CDR3 loop reads CASSLGASGMYQETQYF. The CDR3 nucleotides read TGTGCCAGCAGCTTAGGGGCTAGCGGGATGTACCAAGAGACCCAGTACTTC.